Many counts were recorded for the clone carrying this TCR beta chain. What it binds is unknown. These data are taken from a study of human T cells and chemical hapten exposure. For the study at large: Per-sample TCR yield variability stemmed mainly from small pooled library volume differences.

Between the trimmed V and J ends, which lost 5 bases and 4 bases, there was a span of 11 bases. There are 13 residues in the CDR3. CDR1 is SEHNR, CDR2 FQNEAQ, per germline (reference sequence). The study's findings and limits: TCRs at a frequency above 1 in 1000 stayed unchanged with DPC sensitization.

Unfractionated whole blood yielded total RNA. Each CDR3 protein is one row after TCRdb ran MiXCR on the 5' RACE reads. Among approximately 140,000 distinct CDR3 sequences listed, 3.5% to 5% were seen once. The chain links TRBV7-9 to TRBJ1-2; D is uncertain. This sequence was found in a female donor in good health. The CDR3 nucleotides read TGTGCCAGCAGCCCCCGAGGCCTCTATGGCTACACCTTC. The encoded protein is CASSPRGLYGYTF.